This T cell receptor beta chain was retrieved from a study of CD8 T cells in Susac syndrome. CD8+ and CD4+ T cells taken from blood had their TCR beta sequenced. Healthy donors served as the controls. They were matched for age and sex. Isolation of CD8+ and CD4+ T cells was performed negatively, whereas enrichment of TEMRA cells was done by FACS. Random hexamers primed reverse transcription of 0.5 to 1 ug RNA. Amplification of TCR beta CDR3 spanned 54 Vbeta and 13 Jbeta via immunoSEQ multiplex PCR. One entry per CDR3 protein results from TCRdb running MiXCR on the immunoSEQ multiplex PCR reads. The sample carries approximately 190,000 distinct CDR3 sequences, 90% to 95% recorded once. Trimming took 6 bases from V and 6 from J, leaving 14 bases between them. The CDR3 sequence is 13 residues long. Germline CDR1 is KGHSH and CDR2 is LQKENI.

The chain couples TRBV18 to TRBJ1-2; D is possibly TRBD1 (5 bases). The receptor was isolated from a human donor in good health. The sequencing sample was made of CD4+ T cells from PBMCs. CDR3 sequence reads: CASSPSGGDGYTF. CDR3 nucleotide sequence: TGTGCCAGCTCCCCCTCGGGAGGGGATGGCTACACCTTC.